One TCR beta chain is described in this entry. What it binds is unknown. The data stem from a study of CD8+ T cells in alopecia areata. Overall study findings and caveats: For lesional scalp, especially alopecia totalis/universalis, clonality was higher than in normal scalp.

The germline V and J ends were trimmed by 5 bases and 1 base, with 8 bases remaining between them. Per the germline V gene, CDR1 is SQVTM and CDR2 is ANQGSEA. CDR3 length: 12 amino acids. Reverse transcribed after extraction, RNA yielded cDNA as the sequencing template. The data were produced by immunoSEQ multiplex PCR, yet TCRdb's version contains in-frame clones alone and is incomplete. The sample consists of hundreds of thousands of clones, about three fifths of them appearing once. This sequence originates from a human donor with alopecia areata. V gene TRBV29-1 combines with J gene TRBJ2-5, with D unresolved. This material consisted of CD4+ T cells sorted from blood, taken at week 0. The CDR3 coding sequence is TGCAGCGTTCGTTCGGGCCAAGAGACCCAGTACTTC. It is translated as CSVRSGQETQYF.